Reported below is one TCR beta chain. Its specificity is not known. The source of the sample is a study of Graves' ophthalmopathy and Graves' hyperthyroidism. Overall study: Samples of peripheral blood were obtained at initial diagnosis, prior to treatment of any kind.

The germline gives CDR1 MDHEN, CDR2 SYDVKM. There are 14 residues in the CDR3. V was trimmed by 3 bases and J by 1 base, leaving 9 bases between them. Certain patients were not enrolled. These were patients with other autoimmune diseases, uncontrolled infections, pregnancy or lactation. Overall study results and limits: Distinction of ophthalmopathy from stable hyperthyroidism by a 13-signature model reached 87.88% sensitivity and just under 84% specificity.

Investigators amplified TCR beta CDR3 regions from RNA transcripts. A first-round RT-PCR used HTBI primers, followed by a second-round multiplex PCR. TCRdb ran MiXCR on the multiplex PCR reads and lists one entry per CDR3 protein. Of roughly 230,000 distinct CDR3 sequences in the sample, 20% to 25% were seen once. This receptor was taken from a woman in her 50s with Graves' ophthalmopathy. The rearrangement links TRBV28 to TRBJ1-2, with D perhaps matching TRBD1 (6 bases). Sequencing input: peripheral blood. The chain's CDR3 is CASSFTGSNYGYTF. The CDR3 region has the DNA TGTGCCAGCAGTTTTACAGGGAGTAACTATGGCTACACCTTC.